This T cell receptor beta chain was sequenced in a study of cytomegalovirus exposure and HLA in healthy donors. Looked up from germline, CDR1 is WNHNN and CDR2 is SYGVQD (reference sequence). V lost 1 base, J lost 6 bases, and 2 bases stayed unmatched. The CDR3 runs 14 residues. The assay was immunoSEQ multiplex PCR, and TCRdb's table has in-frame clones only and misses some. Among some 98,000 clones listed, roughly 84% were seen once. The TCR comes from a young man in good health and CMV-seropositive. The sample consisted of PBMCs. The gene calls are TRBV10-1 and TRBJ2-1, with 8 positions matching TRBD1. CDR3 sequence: CASSEWTGSNEQFF. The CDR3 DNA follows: TGCGCCAGCAGTGAGTGGACAGGGAGCAATGAGCAGTTCTTC.